Listed below are T cell receptor beta chains from one sample, sequenced in a study of identical twins. TCRdb reprocessed the 5' RACE reads via MiXCR and lists one record per CDR3 protein. The sample consists of some 590,000 distinct CDR3 sequences, more than 9% of them appearing once. A further study also used this sample, focusing on yellow fever vaccine responses in identical twins.

The specimen sequenced was PBMCs. Source of these receptors: a woman aged 18-29 years in good health. CDR3s include the opening cysteine and the closing phenylalanine or tryptophan. A D gene is named only where the DNA matches it firmly. Clone sizes are given selectively: once, few, many, or a class where the clone is expanded.

V: TRBV18; size: NA; D: TRBD1; J: TRBJ2-7; DNA: TGTGCCAGCTCACCAAACGGGACAGGGATAATTACATCCTACGAGCAGTACTTC; CDR3: CASSPNGTGIITSYEQYF
V: TRBV30; size: NA; D: TRBD1; J: TRBJ2-2; DNA: TGTGCCTGGAAACGGGACAGGGGCATCGGGGAGCTGTTTTTT; CDR3: CAWKRDRGIGELFF
V: TRBV3-1; size: NA; D: NA; J: TRBJ2-7; DNA: TGTGCCAGCAGCCAACGGGATTGGAACGAGCAGTACTTC; CDR3: CASSQRDWNEQYF
V: TRBV12-3/TRBV12-4; size: NA; D: TRBD1; J: TRBJ2-6; DNA: TGTGCCAGCAGTCCCAGGACAGGGGGCGTATTTGGGGCCAACGTCCTGACTTTC; CDR3: CASSPRTGGVFGANVLTF
V: TRBV6-5; size: NA; D: NA; J: TRBJ2-7; DNA: TGTGCCAGCAGTTACTCCCGGGGGTCCTACGAGCAGTACTTC; CDR3: CASSYSRGSYEQYF
V: TRBV12-3/TRBV12-4; size: NA; D: NA; J: TRBJ2-6; DNA: TGTGCCAGCAGTTTAGCGAGGGGGGTGGGGGCCAACGTCCTGACTTTC; CDR3: CASSLARGVGANVLTF
V: TRBV18; size: few; D: NA; J: TRBJ2-1; DNA: TGTGCCAGCTCACCACCGGAGAGGGGATCCTACAATGAGCAGTTCTTC; CDR3: CASSPPERGSYNEQFF
V: TRBV7-8; size: many; D: NA; J: TRBJ2-7; DNA: TGTGCCAGCAGCTTATATCTGGGCTACGAGCAGTACTTC; CDR3: CASSLYLGYEQYF
V: TRBV7-2; size: few; D: NA; J: TRBJ2-7; DNA: TGTGCCAGCAGCCTTAGGCGAGGGCCCGACGAGCAGTACTTC; CDR3: CASSLRRGPDEQYF
V: TRBV20-1; size: NA; D: TRBD2; J: TRBJ2-1; DNA: TGCAGTGCTAGAGATTGGGGGGGCTCCTACAATGAGCAGTTCTTC; CDR3: CSARDWGGSYNEQFF
V: TRBV5-1; size: NA; D: TRBD2; J: TRBJ2-5; DNA: TGCGCCAGCAGCTCCCGGACTAGCGGGAGGGCAGAGACCCAGTACTTC; CDR3: CASSSRTSGRAETQYF
V: TRBV10-3; size: few; D: NA; J: TRBJ1-4; DNA: TGTGCCATCAGTGGTGGTGAGAATGAAAAACTGTTTTTT; CDR3: CAISGGENEKLFF
V: TRBV12-3/TRBV12-4; size: NA; D: NA; J: TRBJ2-1; DNA: TGTGCCACCGGGGAGAGCTCCTACAATGAGCAGTTCTTC; CDR3: CATGESSYNEQFF
V: TRBV27; size: few; D: TRBD2; J: TRBJ2-2; DNA: TGTGCCAGCAGTTTATTGGGTCTAGCGGCAAACACCGGGGAGCTGTTTTTT; CDR3: CASSLLGLAANTGELFF
V: TRBV20-1; size: many; D: NA; J: TRBJ2-1; DNA: TGCAGTGCTAGGAGGGGATCCTACAATGAGCAGTTCTTC; CDR3: CSARRGSYNEQFF
V: TRBV4-3; size: many; D: TRBD2; J: TRBJ2-1; DNA: TGCGCCAGCAGCCAAGAACCAGCGGGAGGGCAAACCGGGGATGAGCAGTTCTTC; CDR3: CASSQEPAGGQTGDEQFF
V: TRBV27; size: NA; D: NA; J: TRBJ1-2; DNA: TGTGCCAGCAGTTTATTCAACGGAGCCACTAACTATGGCTACACCTTC; CDR3: CASSLFNGATNYGYTF
V: TRBV5-6; size: NA; D: NA; J: TRBJ2-1; DNA: TGTGCCAGGAGCCACGGGCTCGTCAGCTATGAGCAGTTCTTC; CDR3: CARSHGLVSYEQFF
V: TRBV12-3/TRBV12-4; size: many; D: TRBD2; J: TRBJ2-7; DNA: TGTGCCAGCAGTACAGCGGGGGGCTCCTACGAGCAGTACTTC; CDR3: CASSTAGGSYEQYF
V: TRBV3-1; size: few; D: NA; J: TRBJ2-2; DNA: TGTGCCACGACCAGGGTAGGCGGGGAGCTGTTTTTT; CDR3: CATTRVGGELFF
V: TRBV24-1; size: NA; D: NA; J: TRBJ2-2; DNA: TGTGCCACCAGTGACCTCGGACAGACGTTGAACACCGGGGAGCTGTTTTTT; CDR3: CATSDLGQTLNTGELFF
V: TRBV6-5; size: few; D: NA; J: TRBJ2-1; DNA: TGTGCCAGCAGTTACGAACGGAAAAACAATGAGCAGTTCTTC; CDR3: CASSYERKNNEQFF
V: TRBV5-1; size: many; D: TRBD1; J: TRBJ2-7; DNA: TGCGCCAGCAGCTCCGACAGGGTACTCGACGAGCAGTACTTC; CDR3: CASSSDRVLDEQYF
V: TRBV12-3/TRBV12-4; size: many; D: NA; J: TRBJ1-6; DNA: TGTGCCAGCAGTAAAGAGACACCCAATTCACCCCTCCACTTT; CDR3: CASSKETPNSPLHF
V: TRBV12-3/TRBV12-4; size: few; D: NA; J: TRBJ1-5; DNA: TGTGCCAGCAGCCTAGGGGACCATAGCAATCAGCCCCAGCATTTT; CDR3: CASSLGDHSNQPQHF
V: TRBV12-3/TRBV12-4; size: NA; D: TRBD2; J: TRBJ2-3; DNA: TGTGCCAGCGGAGGGATAGCGGGGGGGCTAGATACGCAGTATTTT; CDR3: CASGGIAGGLDTQYF
V: TRBV12-3/TRBV12-4; size: many; D: NA; J: TRBJ2-7; DNA: TGTGCCAGCATCCCGGGAAGCCCCTACGAGCAGTACTTC; CDR3: CASIPGSPYEQYF
V: TRBV20-1; size: NA; D: NA; J: TRBJ1-5; DNA: TGCAGTGCCCGACGGGACATCAGTCAGCCCCAGCATTTT; CDR3: CSARRDISQPQHF
V: TRBV2; size: few; D: TRBD2; J: TRBJ2-1; DNA: TGTGCCAGCCCCGGGACTAGCGGGGGGGAGCAGTTCTTC; CDR3: CASPGTSGGEQFF
V: TRBV5-1; size: NA; D: TRBD1; J: TRBJ2-3; DNA: TGCGCCAGCAGCTTGGTACAGGGGGCGACAGATACGCAGTATTTT; CDR3: CASSLVQGATDTQYF
V: TRBV2; size: few; D: TRBD1; J: TRBJ2-2; DNA: TGTGCCAGCAGTCCCACCGGGACAGCGAACACCGGGGAGCTGTTTTTT; CDR3: CASSPTGTANTGELFF
V: TRBV12-3/TRBV12-4; size: few; D: NA; J: TRBJ1-6; DNA: TGTGCCAGCAGCTACGAAGGTGTTAATTCACCCCTCCACTTT; CDR3: CASSYEGVNSPLHF
V: TRBV6-2/TRBV6-3; size: many; D: TRBD1; J: TRBJ2-1; DNA: TGTGCCAGCAGTTACTCCACCGGACAGGGAGACAATGAGCAGTTCTTC; CDR3: CASSYSTGQGDNEQFF